The 16 T cell receptor beta chains in this list originate from one sample, sequenced in a study of PD-1 blockade in classical Hodgkin lymphoma. All the patients suffered relapse after autologous stem cell transplantation, and brentuximab vedotin exposure differed. Here immunoSEQ multiplex PCR was the method, and the copy in TCRdb shows in-frame clones only, minus some. The sample includes 57,000 or so clones, around 88% seen only once; the top ten take around 12%. The sequenced sample was peripheral blood mononuclear cells (PBMCs), obtained at baseline. These receptors came from a human donor with classical Hodgkin lymphoma.

The chain is built from TRBV6-5 and TRBJ1-1; 8 bases line up with TRBD1. The CDR3 is 15 residues long. The junction had 8 bases not matched to a gene; V was cut back by 4 bases and J by 4 bases. CDR1 MNHEY and CDR2 SVGAGI come from the germline V gene. The CDR3 bases are TGTGCCAGCAGTTTCCCAGGGGGCATTATCACTGAAGCTTTCTTT. The encoded protein is CASSFPGGIITEAFF.

With respect to this clone: Because the CDR3's place on the DNA is in doubt, the DNA is left out and the CDR3 is given as listed by TCRdb. The CDR3 sequence is CASSSSWLTIGAFF. V is TRBV6-5 and J is TRBJ1-1. The CDR3 has 14 residues if both end residues are counted. Germline V gives CDR1 MNHEY, CDR2 SVGAGI.

The chain has TRBV30 and TRBJ1-5; TRBD1 matches 9 bases. V gave up 3 bases and J gave up 4 bases; unmatched junction bases: 10. The germline V gene has CDR1 GTSNPN and CDR2 SVGIG (reference sequence). CDR3 length: 16 amino acids. The CDR3 DNA reads TGTGCCTGGAGGGCCGGGACAGGGAACGGGAATCAGCCCCAGCATTTT. Translated, it gives CAWRAGTGNGNQPQHF.

As regards this clone: The junction and the germline gene differ at one end; a read error may be behind it. The chain links TRBV5-1 to TRBJ1-2; 8 nucleotides line up with TRBD1. The CDR3 contains 14 residues. Per the germline V gene, CDR1 is SGHRS and CDR2 is YFSETQ. The CDR3 DNA reads as TGTGCCAGCACCTCCGGGACAGGAGGGTATGGCTACACCTTC. This encodes CASTSGTGGYGYTF.

This rearrangement joins TRBV7-9 to TRBJ2-5, with unresolved D. With the DNA end fitting TRBJ2-7 better, the J assignment may be wrong. The CDR3 runs to 12 residues. Germline V gene sequence: CDR1 SEHNR, CDR2 FQNEAQ (reference sequence). The CDR3 here is CASSLTSYEQYF. For the CDR3, the DNA is TGTGCCAGCAGCTTAACCTCCTACGAGCAGTACTTC.

This sequence joins TRBV19 and TRBJ1-1, with D hard to call. Germline loops: CDR1 LNHDA, CDR2 SQIVND (reference sequence). The CDR3 has 13 residues. V lost 3 bases to trimming and J lost 4 bases, with 9 bases between them. This chain's CDR3 is CASSIPGITEAFF. In DNA form, the CDR3 reads TGTGCCAGTAGTATTCCCGGGATCACTGAAGCTTTCTTT. The complete variable domain, with remaining parts taken from reference TRBV19 and TRBJ1-1, reads DGGITQSPKYLFRKEGQNVTLSCEQNLNHDAMYWYRQDPGQGLRLIYYSQIVNDFQKGDIAEGYSVSREKKESFPLTVTSAQKNPTAFYLCASSIPGITEAFFGQGTRLTVV.

This clone was seen only once. This rearrangement joins TRBV11-2 to TRBJ2-7; 8 bases fit TRBD1. This CDR3 comprises 14 residues. V shed 1 base and J 4 bases; nucleotides not matched to a gene: 3. The germline V gene encodes CDR1 SGHAT and CDR2 FQNNGV. Written as DNA, the CDR3 is TGTGCCAGCAGCTTAGGGACAGGGTCATACGAGCAGTACTTC. This encodes CASSLGTGSYEQYF.

This sequence joins TRBV9 and TRBJ2-7; D is perhaps TRBD1 (6 bases). Germline-derived CDR1 and CDR2 are SGDLS and YYNGEE. The V end was cut by 0 bases, the J end by 4 bases, with 14 bases between. The CDR3 has 15 amino acids. CDR3 nucleotide sequence: TGTGCCAGCAGCGTAGGTCAGGGGAGCTTATACGAGCAGTACTTC. Translation: CASSVGQGSLYEQYF.

The chain combines TRBV28 with TRBJ2-1; 10 bases are shared with TRBD1. Germline V gene data show CDR1 as MDHEN and CDR2 as SYDVKM. The CDR3 length is 15 residues. The V gene end was trimmed by 6 bases and the J gene end by 4 bases; junction bases not matched to a gene: 6. The CDR3 nucleotides read TGTGCCAGCAGCCCGACAGGGGGCGGGTACAATGAGCAGTTCTTC. It translates to CASSPTGGGYNEQFF.

The genes are TRBV12-5 and TRBJ2-5, with D tentatively TRBD2 (6 bases). Trimming removed 5 bases from V and 2 bases from J, with 15 bases in between. The germline V gene encodes CDR1 LGHNT and CDR2 FRNRAP. CDR3 length: 15 amino acids. The CDR3 protein is CASGLGDGGQETQYF. As DNA, the CDR3 is TGTGCTAGTGGTCTAGGGGACGGGGGACAAGAGACCCAGTACTTC.

The chain links TRBV25-1 to TRBJ2-5, with TRBD1 identical over 11 bases. The V segment lost 3 bases and the J segment 5 bases; nucleotides outside the gene matches: 11. Germline CDR1 is MGHDK and CDR2 is SYGVNS. The CDR3 runs 17 residues. This chain's CDR3 is CASSEWRTGGVEETQYF. For the CDR3, the DNA is TGTGCCAGCAGTGAGTGGAGGACAGGGGGCGTGGAGGAGACCCAGTACTTC.

The chain has TRBV6-1 and TRBJ1-5; D is ambiguous. CDR1 is MNHNS and CDR2 is SASEGT in the germline V gene. The CDR3 covers 14 residues. V gave up 3 bases and J gave up 1 base, with 7 bases separating them. CDR3 protein: CASSEPGSNQPQHF. The DNA of the CDR3 is TGTGCCAGCAGTGAGCCCGGAAGCAATCAGCCCCAGCATTTT.

The CDR3 is CASSLAPGYNEQFF. The CDR3 DNA is TGTGCCAGCAGCTTAGCGCCGGGGTACAATGAGCAGTTCTTC. The chain joins TRBV7-2 to TRBJ2-1; perhaps TRBD2 as D (5 bases). This CDR3 has 14 amino acids. V was clipped by 0 bases and J by 4 bases, with 7 bases between them. Germline values: CDR1 SGHTA, CDR2 FQGNSA. Variable domain in full (rest from reference TRBV7-2 and TRBJ2-1): GAGVSQSPSNKVTEKGKDVELRCDPISGHTALYWYRQSLGQGLEFLIYFQGNSAPDKSGLPSDRFSAERTGGSVSTLTIQRTQQEDSAVYLCASSLAPGYNEQFFGPGTRLTVL.

The chain recombines TRBV7-2 with TRBJ1-2; 7 nucleotides align to TRBD1. The germline V gene encodes CDR1 SGHTA and CDR2 FQGNSA. Unmatched junction bases numbered 5, after V lost 1 base and J lost 3 bases. CDR3 length equals 15 residues. CDR3 in DNA: TGTGCCAGCAGCTTAGGGACAGGAGGGTACTATGGCTACACCTTC. This gives the protein CASSLGTGGYYGYTF.

The chain carries TRBV28 and TRBJ1-2, with TRBD1 matching 7 bases. Germline loops: CDR1 MDHEN, CDR2 SYDVKM. The CDR3 consists of 14 residues. The J segment lost 4 bases and the V segment lost 6 bases, leaving 8 bases of the junction unmatched. The CDR3 is CASRSPGQTYGYTF. DNA for the CDR3: TGTGCCAGCAGGAGCCCGGGACAGACCTATGGCTACACCTTC.

This clone was observed once. V is TRBV10-3 and J is TRBJ2-5; 15 nucleotides line up with TRBD2. The CDR3 covers 17 residues. After removal of 4 bases from V and 0 bases from J, the junction contained 3 bases not matched to a gene. Germline CDR1 and CDR2: ENHRY and SYGVKD. The CDR3 DNA reads TGTGCCATCAGTGCCGGACTAGCGGGGGGGTACCAAGAGACCCAGTACTTC. Its protein is CAISAGLAGGYQETQYF.